Below are 27 T cell receptor beta chains sequenced from a single sample in a study of blood T cell repertoires in COVID-19. This table comes from immunoSEQ multiplex PCR, and its TCRdb copy is limited to in-frame clones, with some not included. The sample records under 200,000 clones, about 82% being singletons. The source material was peripheral blood. The receptors shown here come from a woman older than 75 with COVID-19, enrolled during active disease.

The rearrangement joins TRBV3-1 (or the pseudogene TRBV3-2) to TRBJ2-3; a weak D match, TRBD1 (6 bases). Between the trimmed V and J ends, which lost 6 bases and 6 bases, there was a span of 19 bases. The CDR3 runs to 15 residues. Germline values: CDR1 LGHDT, CDR2 YNNKEL (reference sequence). CDR3 residues: CASRLAGTPGDTQYF. Written as DNA, the CDR3 is TGTGCCAGCAGGCTAGCCGGGACACCAGGGGATACGCAGTATTTT.

The chain is built from TRBV6-5 and TRBJ1-5; 7 bases are shared with TRBD1. This CDR3 contains 15 residues. J was trimmed by 7 bases and V by 5 bases; bases with no gene match: 11. Germline V lookup: CDR1 MNHEY, CDR2 SVGAGI. The chain's CDR3 is CASSTSTGLGQPQHF. The CDR3 DNA reads as TGTGCCAGCAGTACCTCGACAGGGTTGGGCCAGCCCCAGCATTTT.

The chain uses TRBV28 and TRBJ1-5; D remains unclear. This CDR3 is 13 amino acids long. Trimming shortened V by 6 bases and J by 3 bases, and 9 bases separated the two germline ends. CDR1 and CDR2 from the germline V gene are MDHEN and SYDVKM. In nucleotides, the CDR3 is TGTGCCAGCAGAACAGTAAACAATCAGCCCCAGCATTTT. Its protein product is CASRTVNNQPQHF.

In its sample, this clone was seen once. CDR3 sequence reads: CASSYGTDAETQYF. The DNA of the CDR3 is TGTGCCAGCAGCTACGGGACAGACGCGGAGACCCAGTACTTC. The J gene is TRBJ2-5, the V gene TRBV11-1, with 7 bases matching TRBD1. The CDR3 totals 14 residues. CDR1 is SGHAT, CDR2 FQDESV, per germline (reference sequence). Trimming cost V 4 bases and J 5 bases; bases outside gene matches: 7.

The genes are TRBV6-6 and TRBJ1-4; TRBD1 might be the D (5 bases). The germline CDR1 and CDR2 sequences are MNHNY and SVGAGI (reference sequence). Trimming removed 5 bases from V and 6 bases from J, with 13 bases in between. The CDR3 covers 14 residues. The CDR3 DNA follows: TGTGCCAGCAGTGACCCAGGGAAGCATGAAAAACTGTTTTTT. The encoded protein is CASSDPGKHEKLFF.

J is TRBJ1-1 and V is TRBV20-1, with no clear D. There are 11 residues in the CDR3. In germline, CDR1 is DFQATT, CDR2 SNEGSKA (reference sequence). The DNA for the CDR3 is TGCACCCCCGCAGGTGCCACTGAAGCTTTCTTT. It specifies CTPAGATEAFF.

The chain carries TRBV5-1 and TRBJ1-1; no reliable D call. CDR1 is SGHRS, CDR2 YFSETQ, per germline. The CDR3 loop spans 12 amino acids. The V end lost 3 bases, the J end lost 4 bases, and 7 bases lay between the germline ends. This chain's CDR3 is CASSSEGTEAFF. The CDR3 DNA follows: TGCGCCAGCAGCTCCGAGGGCACTGAAGCTTTCTTT.

J is TRBJ1-4 and V is TRBV4-2, with D unresolved. Germline V gene sequence: CDR1 LGHNA, CDR2 YNFKEQ. Deletions cut 4 bases from V and 7 bases from J, with 28 bases between. The CDR3 sequence is 19 residues long. CDR3: CASSPPPKRANHIGEKLFF. The CDR3 nucleotides are TGTGCCAGCAGCCCCCCACCTAAGAGGGCCAACCACATTGGTGAAAAACTGTTTTTT.

This clone was seen only once. This chain connects TRBV6-1 to TRBJ1-1; no definite D call. Looked up from germline, CDR1 is MNHNS and CDR2 is SASEGT. CDR3 length equals 13 residues. Between the trimmed V and J ends, which lost 0 bases and 11 bases, there was a span of 13 bases. In DNA form, the CDR3 reads TGTGCCAGCAGTGAAGCGCGGGAGGCCAGGGCTTTCTTT. This codes for CASSEAREARAFF.

The V and J genes are TRBV2 and TRBJ1-4, with D possibly TRBD1 on 5 matching bases. This CDR3 contains 14 residues. Trimming removed 6 bases from V and 6 bases from J, with 14 bases in between. Germline CDR1 and CDR2: SNHLY and FYNNEI. The CDR3 DNA sequence: TGTGCCAGCAGGAGGGCCGGGGGTGATGAAAAACTGTTTTTT. The encoded protein is CASRRAGGDEKLFF.

The rearrangement links TRBV5-1 to TRBJ2-6, with 8 bases that match TRBD1. The CDR3 spans 16 residues. V trimming: 5 bases; J trimming: 0 bases; junction bases outside the gene matches: 4. The V gene's germline CDR1 is SGHRS and CDR2 YFSETQ. CDR3 loop: CASSGTGRSGANVLTF. In DNA form, the CDR3 reads TGCGCCAGCAGTGGGACAGGCCGCTCTGGGGCCAACGTCCTGACTTTC.

For the CDR3, the DNA is TGTGCCAGCAGCTTATCGGCACGGGCCGGGGAGCTGTTTTTT. Its translation: CASSLSARAGELFF. The chain couples TRBV7-2 to TRBJ2-2; D is undetermined. The CDR3 covers 14 residues. V was clipped by 2 bases and J by 6 bases, with 10 bases between them. CDR1 SGHTA and CDR2 FQGNSA come from the germline V gene.

V usage is TRBV2 and J usage is TRBJ1-5; possible D gene TRBD1, 6 bases. The CDR3 is 14 residues long. V lost 5 bases, J lost 7 bases, and 15 bases lay in between. In germline, CDR1 is SNHLY, CDR2 FYNNEI. The CDR3 DNA sequence: TGTGCCAGCAGTAATCAGGGGATTGAACAGCCCCAGCATTTT. This sequence encodes CASSNQGIEQPQHF.

About this clone: Because the CDR3's place on the DNA is in doubt, the DNA is left out and the CDR3 is given as listed by TCRdb. The J gene is TRBJ2-1, the V gene TRBV12-1; the table's D call of TRBD2 was not tested on the DNA. TRBV12-1 constitutes a pseudogene. The CDR3 has 20 residues if both end residues are counted. CDR3 sequence: CASSFGPGTSGKASYNEQFF.

The chain employs TRBV2 and TRBJ1-4; 10 nucleotides align to TRBD1. Germline assignment: CDR1 SNHLY and CDR2 FYNNEI. CDR3 length: 15 residues. Germline trimming cut 6 bases from V and 8 bases from J; bases unmatched to any gene: 9. The CDR3 bases are TGTGCCAGCAGGACCCGGGACAGGGGAGTCGAAAAACTGTTTTTT. It codes for CASRTRDRGVEKLFF. Full variable domain (outside the CDR3, taken from reference TRBV2 and TRBJ1-4): EPEVTQTPSHQVTQMGQEVILRCVPISNHLYFYWYRQILGQKVEFLVSFYNNEISEKSEIFDDQFSVERPDGSNFTLKIRSTKLEDSAMYFCASRTRDRGVEKLFFGSGTQLSVL.

The rearrangement uses TRBV7-8 and TRBJ2-7; 11 positions agree with TRBD2. Germline values: CDR1 SGHVS, CDR2 FQNEAQ. The CDR3 is 18 amino acids. V lost 2 bases, J lost 2 bases, and 11 bases stayed unmatched. The CDR3 sequence: CASSLIRLAGGSPYEQYF. CDR3 DNA sequence: TGTGCCAGCAGCTTAATCAGGCTAGCGGGAGGTAGTCCCTACGAGCAGTACTTC.

The chain has TRBV25-1 and TRBJ2-4, with 8 bases identical to TRBD1. CDR3 length: 15 residues. Germline CDR1 MGHDK, CDR2 SYGVNS. With 4 bases clipped from V and 9 bases from J, the junction kept 11 bases outside the gene matches. CDR3 loop: CASSAITGGTGIQYF. The CDR3 nucleotides read TGTGCCAGCAGTGCCATAACAGGGGGAACGGGCATTCAGTACTTC.

This clone turned up a few times. CDR3 loop: CASSEYRSGLVSGELFF. CDR3 DNA: TGTGCCAGCAGTGAATATCGGTCGGGACTAGTCTCCGGGGAGCTGTTTTTT. The J gene is TRBJ2-2, the V gene TRBV25-1, with 8 positions matching TRBD2. V lost 0 bases to trimming and J lost 6 bases; unmatched junction nucleotides: 9. Per the germline V gene, CDR1 is MGHDK and CDR2 is SYGVNS. The length of the CDR3 is 17 residues.

The chain employs TRBV5-6 and TRBJ2-2; D is uncertain. CDR1 is SGHDT and CDR2 is YYEEEE in the germline V gene. The CDR3 extends over 14 amino acids. Trimming took 2 bases from V and 3 from J, leaving 8 bases between them. The CDR3, as DNA: TGTGCCAGCAGCTTAACACAGCACACCGGGGAGCTGTTTTTT. Its protein product is CASSLTQHTGELFF.

The rearrangement links TRBV29-1 to TRBJ2-7, with no clear D. The CDR3 is 12 residues long. The germline V gene encodes CDR1 SQVTM and CDR2 ANQGSEA. Trimming removed 7 bases at V and 4 bases at J, with 14 bases between. This CDR3 is CSDRNRSYEQYF. CDR3 bases: TGCAGCGATCGTAACCGGTCTTACGAGCAGTACTTC.

This chain joins TRBV6-5 and TRBJ2-7; TRBD2 matches 12 bases. This CDR3 has 15 residues. Germline V gene sequence: CDR1 MNHEY, CDR2 SVGAGI. The trim removed 7 bases at V and 5 bases at J, leaving 9 bases unmatched. The DNA of the CDR3 is TGTGCCAGCAAGGGTATGACTAGCGGGAGCCACGAGCAGTACTTC. Its protein is CASKGMTSGSHEQYF.

V is TRBV7-2 and J is TRBJ2-1, with 10 nucleotides matching TRBD2. Germline CDR1 and CDR2: SGHTA and FQGNSA. The J segment lost 3 bases and the V segment lost 5 bases, leaving 7 bases of the junction unmatched. The CDR3 consists of 16 residues. The CDR3 region has the DNA TGTGCCAGCAGCCAAGAGCGGGGGGGCATCTACAATGAGCAGTTCTTC. Its translation is CASSQERGGIYNEQFF.

V usage is TRBV7-9 and J usage is TRBJ1-5, with a possible D match to TRBD1 (5 bases). The ends were cut back, 0 bases at V and 7 bases at J, with 13 bases in the middle. Germline V CDR1 and CDR2: SEHNR, FQNEAQ (reference sequence). The CDR3 contains 15 residues. The CDR3 is CASSLANGGPQPQHF. The CDR3 nucleotides read TGTGCCAGCAGCTTAGCGAACGGGGGTCCCCAGCCCCAGCATTTT.

Only one count was recorded for this clone. The CDR3: CASSLGADTQYF. DNA for the CDR3: TGTGCCAGCTCACTAGGGGCAGATACGCAGTATTTT. The chain recombines TRBV18 with TRBJ2-3; D might be TRBD1 (5 bases). The CDR3 consists of 12 residues. Germline V gives CDR1 KGHSH, CDR2 LQKENI. Trimming left V 4 bases short and J 4 bases short, with 6 bases between.

This rearrangement joins TRBV9 to TRBJ1-5, with TRBD1 as a possible D gene (6 bases). V dropped 7 bases and J dropped 1 base, with 12 bases sitting between them. The CDR3 runs to 14 residues. The germline V gene encodes CDR1 SGDLS and CDR2 YYNGEE. Here the CDR3 reads CASSRGGSNQPQHF. The DNA of the CDR3 is TGTGCCAGCTCGAGAGGGGGAAGCAATCAGCCCCAGCATTTT.

Comment on this clone: At one boundary the junction diverges from the germline segment, which might be a read error. V usage is TRBV7-3 and J usage is TRBJ2-7; D gene uncertain. The CDR3 extends over 13 amino acids. Germline V CDR1 and CDR2: SGHTA, FQGTGA. CDR3 in DNA: TGTGCCAGCAGCTTAAGGGCTGAAGCTCGGATGAACTTC. It encodes CASSLRAEARMNF.

This chain uses TRBV5-4 with TRBJ1-1; D not resolved. Germline V gives CDR1 SGHNT, CDR2 YYREEE (reference sequence). V was pared by 4 bases and J by 5 bases, with 18 bases between. The CDR3 is 15 residues long. The CDR3 DNA is TGTGCCAGCAGCCGCATGATGGGCGATAGGACTGAAGCTTTCTTT. This gives the protein CASSRMMGDRTEAFF.